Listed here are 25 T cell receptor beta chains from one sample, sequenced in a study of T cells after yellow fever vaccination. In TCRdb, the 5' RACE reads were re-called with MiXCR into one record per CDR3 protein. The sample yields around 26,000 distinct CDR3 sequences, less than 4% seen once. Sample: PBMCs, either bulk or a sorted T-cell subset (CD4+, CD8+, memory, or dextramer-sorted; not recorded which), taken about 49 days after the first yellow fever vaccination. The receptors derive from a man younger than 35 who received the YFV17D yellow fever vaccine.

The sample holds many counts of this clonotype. The CDR3 bases are TGTGCCAGCAGTTTAAGAGAGGGGAGGGATGGCTACACCTTC. It specifies CASSLREGRDGYTF. The gene calls are TRBV12-3 or TRBV12-4 and TRBJ1-2, with a tentative D call TRBD1 (5 bases). The CDR3 has 14 residues. V was cut by 2 bases and J by 6 bases, with 13 bases left in between.

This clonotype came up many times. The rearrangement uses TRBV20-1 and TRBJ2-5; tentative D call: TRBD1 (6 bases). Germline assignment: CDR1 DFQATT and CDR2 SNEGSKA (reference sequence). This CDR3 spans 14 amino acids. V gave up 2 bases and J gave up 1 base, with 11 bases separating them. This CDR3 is CSARSGAPQETQYF. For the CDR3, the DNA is TGCAGTGCTAGATCAGGGGCCCCCCAAGAGACCCAGTACTTC.

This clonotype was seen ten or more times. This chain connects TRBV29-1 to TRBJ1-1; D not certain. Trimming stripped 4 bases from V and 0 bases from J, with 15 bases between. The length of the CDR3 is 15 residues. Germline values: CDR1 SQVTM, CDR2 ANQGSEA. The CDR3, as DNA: TGCAGCGTTGCTGGCGTCAGCGGCATGAACACTGAAGCTTTCTTT. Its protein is CSVAGVSGMNTEAFF.

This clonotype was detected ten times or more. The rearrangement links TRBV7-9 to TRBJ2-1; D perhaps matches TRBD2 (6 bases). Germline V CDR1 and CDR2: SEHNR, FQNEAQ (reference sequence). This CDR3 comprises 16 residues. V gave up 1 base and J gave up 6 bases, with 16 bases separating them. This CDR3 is CASSLGALGGSNEQFF. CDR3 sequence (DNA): TGTGCCAGCAGCTTAGGCGCGTTGGGAGGAAGCAATGAGCAGTTCTTC.

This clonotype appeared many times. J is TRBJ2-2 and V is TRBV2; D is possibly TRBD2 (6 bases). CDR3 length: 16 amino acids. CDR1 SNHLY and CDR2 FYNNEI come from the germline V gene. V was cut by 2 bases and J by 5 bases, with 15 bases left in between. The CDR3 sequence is CASSELDGRYTGELFF. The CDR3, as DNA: TGTGCCAGCAGTGAACTGGATGGGAGGTATACCGGGGAGCTGTTTTTT.

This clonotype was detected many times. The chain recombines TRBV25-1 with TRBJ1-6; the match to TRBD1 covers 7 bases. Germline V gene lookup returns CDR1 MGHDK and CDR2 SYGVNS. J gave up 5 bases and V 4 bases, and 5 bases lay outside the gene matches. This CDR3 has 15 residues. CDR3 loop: CASSVRDRDNSPLHF. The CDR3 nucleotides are TGTGCCAGCAGTGTCCGGGACAGAGATAATTCACCCCTCCACTTT.

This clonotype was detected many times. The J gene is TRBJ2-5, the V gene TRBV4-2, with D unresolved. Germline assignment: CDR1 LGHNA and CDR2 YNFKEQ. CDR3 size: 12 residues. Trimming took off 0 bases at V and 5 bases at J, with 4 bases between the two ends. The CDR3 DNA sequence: TGTGCCAGCAGCCAAGAAAGGGAGACCCAGTACTTC. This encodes CASSQERETQYF.

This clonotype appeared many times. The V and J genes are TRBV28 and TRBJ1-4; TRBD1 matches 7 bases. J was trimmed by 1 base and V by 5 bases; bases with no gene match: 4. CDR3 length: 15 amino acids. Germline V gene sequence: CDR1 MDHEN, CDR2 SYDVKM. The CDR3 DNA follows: TGTGCCAGCAGTACCACAGGGGTAACTAATGAAAAACTGTTTTTT. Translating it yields CASSTTGVTNEKLFF.

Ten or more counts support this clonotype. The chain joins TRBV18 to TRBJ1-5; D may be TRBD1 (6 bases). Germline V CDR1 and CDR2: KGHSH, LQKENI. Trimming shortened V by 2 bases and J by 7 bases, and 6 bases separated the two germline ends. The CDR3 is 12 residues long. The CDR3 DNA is TGTGCCAGCTCACCAAGGGGGCAGCCCCAGCATTTT. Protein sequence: CASSPRGQPQHF.

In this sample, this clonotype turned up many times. In DNA form, the CDR3 reads TGTGCCAGCAGCCAAGAAAACAGATGGCGGATTGAGTCCTATAATTCACCCCTCCACTTT. This gives the protein CASSQENRWRIESYNSPLHF. The chain combines TRBV4-2 with TRBJ1-6; D is ambiguous. Trimming removed 0 bases from V and 1 base from J, with 19 bases in between. The CDR3 runs to 20 residues. Germline values: CDR1 LGHNA, CDR2 YNFKEQ.

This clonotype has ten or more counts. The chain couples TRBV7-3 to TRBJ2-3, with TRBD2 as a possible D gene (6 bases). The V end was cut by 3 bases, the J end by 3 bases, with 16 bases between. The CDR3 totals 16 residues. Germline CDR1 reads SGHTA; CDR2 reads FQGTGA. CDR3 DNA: TGTGCCAGCAGCTTGAGTTTTACTGGAGGGACAGATACGCAGTATTTT. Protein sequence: CASSLSFTGGTDTQYF.

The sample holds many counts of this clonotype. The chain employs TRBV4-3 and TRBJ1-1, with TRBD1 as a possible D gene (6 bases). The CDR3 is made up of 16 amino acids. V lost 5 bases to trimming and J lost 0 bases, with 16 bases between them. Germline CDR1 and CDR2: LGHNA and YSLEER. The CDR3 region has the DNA TGCGCCAGCAGCGCAAGCCGAGGGGGGATGAACACTGAAGCTTTCTTT. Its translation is CASSASRGGMNTEAFF.

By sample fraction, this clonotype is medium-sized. CDR3 DNA sequence: TGTGCCAGCAGCCAAGCGGCGTGGGGCCTCTACAATGAGCAGTTCTTC. The encoded protein is CASSQAAWGLYNEQFF. The V and J genes are TRBV4-2 and TRBJ2-1, with D maybe TRBD1 (5 bases). Germline-derived CDR1 and CDR2 are LGHNA and YNFKEQ. This CDR3 has 16 residues. Deletions cut 1 base from V and 3 bases from J, with 13 bases between.

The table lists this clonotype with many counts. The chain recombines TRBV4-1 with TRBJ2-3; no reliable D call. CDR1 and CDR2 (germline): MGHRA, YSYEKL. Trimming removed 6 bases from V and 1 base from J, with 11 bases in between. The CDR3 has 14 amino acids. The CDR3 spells CASSRNYGTDTQYF. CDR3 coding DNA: TGCGCCAGCAGTCGGAACTACGGCACAGATACGCAGTATTTT.

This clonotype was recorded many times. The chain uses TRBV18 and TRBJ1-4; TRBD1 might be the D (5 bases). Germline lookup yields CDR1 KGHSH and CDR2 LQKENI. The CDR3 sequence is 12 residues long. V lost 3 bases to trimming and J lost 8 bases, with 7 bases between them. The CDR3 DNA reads TGTGCCAGCTCACCCGGGGGAGAAAAACTGTTTTTT. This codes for CASSPGGEKLFF.

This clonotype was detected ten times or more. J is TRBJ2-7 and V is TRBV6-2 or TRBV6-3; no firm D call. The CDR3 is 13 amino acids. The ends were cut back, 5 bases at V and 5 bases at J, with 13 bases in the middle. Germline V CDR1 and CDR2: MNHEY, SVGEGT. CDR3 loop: CASSNPASDEQYV. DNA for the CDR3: TGTGCCAGCAGTAACCCCGCGAGCGACGAGCAGTACGTC.

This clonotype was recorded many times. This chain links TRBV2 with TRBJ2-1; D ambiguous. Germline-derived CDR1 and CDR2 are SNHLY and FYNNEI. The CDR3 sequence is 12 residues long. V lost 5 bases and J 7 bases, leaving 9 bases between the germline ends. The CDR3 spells CASSPRWNEQFF. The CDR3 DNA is TGTGCCAGCAGTCCCAGGTGGAATGAGCAGTTCTTC.

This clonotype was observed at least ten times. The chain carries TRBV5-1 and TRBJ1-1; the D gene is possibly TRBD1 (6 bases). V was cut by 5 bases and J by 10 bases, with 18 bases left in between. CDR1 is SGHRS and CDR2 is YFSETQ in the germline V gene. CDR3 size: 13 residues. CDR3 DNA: TGCGCCAGCAGTTACGACAGGAACAGTGGAGCTTTCTTT. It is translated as CASSYDRNSGAFF. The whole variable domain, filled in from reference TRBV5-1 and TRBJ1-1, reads KAGVTQTPRYLIKTRGQQVTLSCSPISGHRSVSWYQQTPGQGLQFLFEYFSETQRNKGNFPGRFSGRQFSNSRSEMNVSTLELGDSALYLCASSYDRNSGAFFGQGTRLTVV.

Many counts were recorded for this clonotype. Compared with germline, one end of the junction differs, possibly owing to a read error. The CDR3 protein is CASSFTGQLSVNTIYF. DNA of the CDR3: TGTGCCAGCAGCTTTACAGGACAACTCTCTGTAAACACCATATATTTT. The chain couples TRBV3-1 to TRBJ1-3; TRBD1 might be the D (5 bases). The CDR3 is made up of 16 amino acids. Germline CDR1 LGHDT, CDR2 YNNKEL (reference sequence).

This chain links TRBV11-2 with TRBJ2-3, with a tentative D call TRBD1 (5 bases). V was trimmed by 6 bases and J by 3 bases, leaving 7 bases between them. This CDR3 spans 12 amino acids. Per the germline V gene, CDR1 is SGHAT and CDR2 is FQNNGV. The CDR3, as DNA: TGTGCCAGCAGGGGGCTAACAGATACGCAGTATTTT. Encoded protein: CASRGLTDTQYF.

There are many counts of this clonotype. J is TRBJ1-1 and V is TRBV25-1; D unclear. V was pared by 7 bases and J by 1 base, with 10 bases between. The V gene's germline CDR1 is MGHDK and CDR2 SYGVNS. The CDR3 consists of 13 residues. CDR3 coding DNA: TGTGCCAGCACCCCGGGATCGAACACTGAAGCTTTCTTT. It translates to CASTPGSNTEAFF.

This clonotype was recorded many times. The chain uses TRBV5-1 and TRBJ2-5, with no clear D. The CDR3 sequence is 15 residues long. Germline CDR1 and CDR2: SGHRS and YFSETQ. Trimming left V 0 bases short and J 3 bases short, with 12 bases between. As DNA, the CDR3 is TGCGCCAGCAGCTTGGACCCACAAACCAAAGAGACCCAGTACTTC. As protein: CASSLDPQTKETQYF.

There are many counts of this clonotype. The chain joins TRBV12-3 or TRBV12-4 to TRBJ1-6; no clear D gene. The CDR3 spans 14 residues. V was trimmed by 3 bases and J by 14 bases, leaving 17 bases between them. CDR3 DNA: TGTGCCAGCAGTTTTCCCCCCGGCGTTCAAGCCCTCCACTTT. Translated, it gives CASSFPPGVQALHF.

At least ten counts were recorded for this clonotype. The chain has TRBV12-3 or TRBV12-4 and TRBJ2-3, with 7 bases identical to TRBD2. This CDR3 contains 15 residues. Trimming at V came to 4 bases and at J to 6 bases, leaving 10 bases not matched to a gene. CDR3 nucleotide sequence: TGTGCCAGCAGTTCGGCTAGCGGCCGTATCGATACGCAGTATTTT. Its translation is CASSSASGRIDTQYF.

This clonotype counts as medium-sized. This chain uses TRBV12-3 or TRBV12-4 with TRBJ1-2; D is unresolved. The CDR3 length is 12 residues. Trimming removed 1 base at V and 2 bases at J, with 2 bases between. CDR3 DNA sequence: TGTGCCAGCAGTTTAGGGAACTATGGCTACACCTTC. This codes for CASSLGNYGYTF.